A selection of T cell receptor beta chains follows, all from one sample in a study of cytomegalovirus exposure and HLA in healthy donors. TCRdb's table, derived via immunoSEQ multiplex PCR, lists solely in-frame clones and lacks some. Found here are around 50,000 clones; the top ten clones hold about a sixth. The sequencing input was PBMCs. All receptors derive from a male donor in good health and CMV-seronegative. CDR3s include the opening cysteine and the closing phenylalanine or tryptophan.

j_call v_call cdr3_aa
TRBJ1-4 TRBV10-3 CAISGDRGGEKLFF
TRBJ1-5 TRBV19 CASSIGNPNQPQHF
TRBJ2-7 TRBV23-1 CASSLPTGGYEQYF
TRBJ2-5 TRBV7-2 CASSSPGRQETQYF
TRBJ2-5 TRBV7-9 CASSFGRGETQYF
- TRBV6-5 CASSRDRVDEQYF
TRBJ2-2 TRBV30 CAWKLRGANTGELFF
TRBJ2-1 TRBV7-9 CASSLRGGRNEQFF
TRBJ2-7 TRBV4-2 CASSQDIPSGFSYEQYF
TRBJ1-5 TRBV30 CAWDRTGRPSNQPQHF
TRBJ1-3 TRBV29-1 CSVGLSGNTIYF
TRBJ1-5 TRBV9 CASSVEGGGQPQHF
TRBJ2-7 TRBV28 CASSLPRTTGEQYF
TRBJ1-4 TRBV19 CASSPSRSNEKLFF
TRBJ1-2 TRBV19 CASSPNPGQGAEGGYTF
TRBJ2-6 TRBV9 CASSVDPSGANVLTF
TRBJ2-2 TRBV30 CAWRGTARVGELFF
TRBJ2-7 TRBV21-1 CASSGARGSGGYEQYF
TRBJ1-6 TRBV7-2 CASSSRPPYNSPLHF
TRBJ2-2 TRBV7-3 CASSSTGELFF